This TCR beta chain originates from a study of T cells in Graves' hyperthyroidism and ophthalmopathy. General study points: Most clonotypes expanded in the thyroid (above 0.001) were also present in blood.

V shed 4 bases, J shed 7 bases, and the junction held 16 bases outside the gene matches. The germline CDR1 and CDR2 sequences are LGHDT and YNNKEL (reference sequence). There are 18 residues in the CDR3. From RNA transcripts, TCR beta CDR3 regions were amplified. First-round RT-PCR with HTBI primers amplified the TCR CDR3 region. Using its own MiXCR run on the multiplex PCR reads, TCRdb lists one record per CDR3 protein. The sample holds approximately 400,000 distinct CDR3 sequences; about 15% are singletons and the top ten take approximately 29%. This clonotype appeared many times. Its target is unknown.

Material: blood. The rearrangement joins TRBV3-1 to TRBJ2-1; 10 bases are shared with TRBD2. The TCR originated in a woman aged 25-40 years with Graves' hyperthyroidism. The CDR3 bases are TGTGCCAGCAGCCGTCCCTCGGTCGGAGCGGGAGGGCCGAATGAGCAGTTCTTC. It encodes CASSRPSVGAGGPNEQFF.